One T cell receptor (beta chain) is described in this entry. The specificity of this receptor is unknown. Base qualities were left out, and no much larger clone turns up one base away. The CDR1 and CDR2 encoded by the germline V gene are SQVTM and ANQGSEA. The V end gives up 6 bases and the J end 0 bases, leaving 20 bases in the junction not matched to a gene. The CDR3 has 19 amino acids, counting the end cysteine and phenylalanine. Here the CDR3 DNA is all that survives: 57 bases in frame from base 1. On an AutoMACS, CD4+ and CD8+ cells were isolated via positive magnetic bead selection, and their purity was verified by flow cytometry. After a first flow cytometry screen using a TCR V beta antibody panel, clonal expansions were characterized through TCRB deep sequencing of sorted CD8+ fractions. Peripheral blood mononuclear cells were isolated by Ficoll-Paque PLUS density gradient separation. Using Nucleospin Tissue or Tissue XS kits, DNA was extracted from CD4-enriched, CD8-enriched or PBMC samples, with quantification by a Qubit 2.0 fluorometer.

The source of the sample is a study of somatic mutations in cytotoxic T cells in rheumatoid arthritis (dated by TCRdb to the late 2010s). Looking at the study overall: Peripheral blood (approximately 32 ml EDTA) was collected from patients immediately after diagnosis and before any treatment began. Some V beta antibody-stained T-cell populations were flow-sorted on a FACSAria II or Sony SH800 at nearly 100% purity, and sorted V beta1+ cells also underwent TCRB sequencing. To characterize clonality, the study used TCRB deep sequencing while asking whether somatic mutations are carried by expanded CD8+ T-cell clones in newly diagnosed, untreated rheumatoid arthritis. TCRB deep sequencing was performed for some 60 rheumatoid arthritis patients and 15 to 20 healthy controls. Patients and controls did not essentially differ in median age, which was nearly identical between the groups.

Overall study outcomes, separate from this receptor: The largest CD8+ clone made up more than 20% of CD8+ cells in about an eighth of the 65 patients, and blood and synovial fluid shared several identical CD8+ TCRB sequences. Viral specificity could not be ruled out by absence from virus-specific databases, and the antigen targets of the expanded CD8+ clones remained unknown. Healthy controls showed no age-related increase in CD8+ clonality, whereas patients did (Spearman r ~ 0.5). No adjustment for multiple comparisons was made for the slight TRBV07 underrepresentation in patients. CD8+ T-cell clonality in rheumatoid arthritis patients was not significantly different from that in age-matched healthy controls.

The immunoSEQ assay was applied to genomic DNA for TCRB CDR3 sequencing. From the authors' description of their analysis: Published virus-specific TCRB sequences were compared with patient CD8+ clones larger than 1%, and only a few matches were found. Analyses were restricted to productive TCRB rearrangements. Clonality was expressed as a Shannon entropy-based productive clonality index, with each clone defined by a unique TCRB CDR3 sequence. Repertoire overlap for a pair of samples was computed from each clone's template counts relative to total templates per sample. Flow cytometry-measured V-gene usage correlated with V-gene usage from TCRB sequencing, with a Spearman r of less than 0.65. TCRdb stores this immuneACCESS table with in-frame sequences only. Part of the clones is absent; in the studies checked, under half of the shortfall reflects unresolved V genes, and no reason is known for the rest. V and J calls and clone size follow that table, whereas D and trimming were derived from the DNA. The sample includes some 11,000 clones, with 70% to 85% observed a single time. The ten largest clones represent almost 35% of the sample.

The sequence links TRBV29-1 to TRBJ1-2; the junction holds 9 bases that match TRBD1. What was sequenced was CD8+ T cells sorted from blood. The sequence was collected from an adult with rheumatoid arthritis. The CDR3 has the sequence CSVGGVSGQGQSANYGYTF. The sequence in DNA is TGCAGCGTGGGGGGTGTTTCGGGACAGGGTCAATCGGCTAACTATGGCTACACCTTC. With all but the CDR3 taken from the reference TRBV29-1 and TRBJ1-2 genes, the full variable domain is: SAVISQKPSRDICQRGTSLTIQCQVDSQVTMMFWYRQQPGQSLTLIATANQGSEATYESGFVIDKFPISRPNLTFSTLTVSNMSPEDSSIYLCSVGGVSGQGQSANYGYTFGSGTRLTVV.